The subject of this entry is one T cell receptor beta chain. The data were taken from a study of blood T cell repertoires in COVID-19. Study-wide background: The United States, Italy and Spain were the sources of the acute and convalescent COVID-19 samples. PBMCs, B-cell-depleted T cells, or T cells provided the cDNA or gDNA that made up the material.

Original processing methods: It was from reference gene primer amplification that nucleated cell counts were estimated. Generated by immunoSEQ multiplex PCR, the TCRdb table keeps only in-frame clones and is missing some. The DNA was the basis for D and trimming; V, J and clone size are from that table. In the table there are over 200,000 clones, roughly 76% of which are singletons. The germline V gene encodes CDR1 ENHRY and CDR2 SYGVKD. The CDR3 has 14 residues. The V and J ends lost 5 bases and 4 bases, in that order; junction bases with no gene match: 3. This chain uses TRBV10-3 with TRBJ2-5; 11 bases are a match to TRBD2. Sequencing input: peripheral blood. The receptor was isolated from a human donor in a cohort sampled during active COVID-19. The CDR3: CAISSGLAGETQYF. CDR3 coding DNA: TGTGCCATCAGTTCCGGACTAGCGGGAGAGACCCAGTACTTC.